Described below is a single T cell receptor beta chain sequence and its context. Its antigen is as yet unknown. The data originate from a study of T cell repertoires in cytomegalovirus infection. At the level of the study: Recently described HLA-C-restricted plus well-studied HLA-B-restricted CMV epitopes were used. Both a matching HLA type and CMV infection were indicated by public TCR beta signatures.

This CDR3 spans 12 amino acids. Germline V gene sequence: CDR1 SGHRS, CDR2 YFSETQ. The V end lost 7 bases, the J end lost 6 bases, and 14 bases lay between the germline ends. TCRdb independently ran MiXCR on the reads; one entry per CDR3 protein. The sample has some 940,000 distinct CDR3 sequences, approximately 33% seen once. Overall study findings and caveats: CMV-specific TCR beta clonotypes restricted by HLA-C were the ones dominating the ex vivo response.

This chain joins TRBV5-1 and TRBJ2-7, with D hard to call. This sequence originates from a human donor in good health (CMV status not recorded). Some clones in this sample may be carry-over from other donors' samples. Source: cultured CD8+ T cells from PBMCs, taken from culture after CMV antigen stimulation. CDR3 residues: CASFMTPAEQYF. For the CDR3, the DNA is TGCGCCAGCTTTATGACTCCCGCCGAGCAGTACTTC.